This record covers a single TCR beta chain. Its recognized antigen is unknown. HCMV serostatus was determined by detecting HCMV-specific IgG in serum with a commercial ELISA kit. Ficoll density gradient centrifugation was used to isolate peripheral blood mononuclear cells from blood. Sequenced using an Illumina HiSeq 2000. TCR beta cDNA libraries were prepared using 5'RACE template switching, which introduced a universal primer site and unique molecular identifiers. Priming for cDNA synthesis came from the TCR beta constant segment, and two successive PCR amplification steps followed. The authors' analysis ran thus. Reads were demultiplexed and grouped by UMI with MIGEC, and clonotypes were assembled and quantified with MiTCR. To remove erroneous sequences, TCR cDNA sequences were retained only when supported by two or more reads. The tcR package was used for downstream repertoire analysis, and clonotypes were matched between fractions using CDR3 nucleotide sequence together with V segment. Antigen specificity was annotated against VDJdb with VDJmatch, allowing one amino acid substitution in CDR3. Based on TCRdb reprocessing of the reads, there is one entry per CDR3 protein sequence, and DNA is missing. None of the V and J calls come from the authors' own analysis; TCRdb made them. This specimen's table enumerates some 190,000 distinct CDR3 sequences. The ten largest account for around 20% of the sample.

This sample was taken from a study of T cells expressing NK-cell markers (TCRdb year 2020). For the wider study: Three sorted T-cell subsets (CD3+CD56+NKG2C+, CD3+CD56+NKG2C- and CD3+CD56-NKG2C+) from several donors had their TCR beta-chain repertoires profiled. Of the eight sequenced donors, seven were found to be HCMV-seropositive and one was found to be HCMV-seronegative. The libraries were sequenced on Illumina HiSeq 2000/2500, MiSeq or NextSeq, producing 2 x 150 bp reads. The study sequenced eight donors, all healthy volunteers chosen at random: three men and five women.

CDR1 and CDR2 are read off the germline V gene as MNHEY and SVGEGT. The CDR3 goes from the cysteine to the phenylalanine over 16 residues. DNA was not recorded. General conclusions and limits of the study: Those dominant clonotypes were again the most abundant among CD3+CD56-NKG2C+ cells in a handful of donors, at about 28.3-65%. In more than 5 donors, the dominant CD3+CD56+NKG2C+ clonotypes ranked among the top 10 CD8+ clonotypes, making up roughly 1.0-8% of CD8+ T cells. Whether the expanded NKG2C-expressing T cell clones were specific for HCMV antigens was left unclear.

The rearranged segments are TRBV6-2 or TRBV6-3 and TRBJ2-3; as DNA is missing, the TRBD2 call by TCRdb cannot be tested. The specimen sequenced was blood T cells: a sorted CD56 or NKG2C T cell subset, CD4+ or CD8+ T cells, or bulk PBMC T cells (not recorded which). The sequence was collected from a man aged 18-75 years in good health. CDR3 protein: CASTGTSGEAPDTQYF.